The rows below give T cell receptor beta chains drawn from one sample of a study of T-cell reconstitution after alpha-beta-depleted transplantation in children. TCRdb reprocessed the PCR reads via MiXCR and lists one record per CDR3 protein. The table lists roughly 570,000 distinct CDR3 sequences, roughly 30% of them singletons. The sequences come from PBMCs, collected before TCRalphabeta/CD19-depleted stem cell transplant. The receptors here all came from a boy younger than two with Wiskott-Aldrich syndrome, due to receive a stem cell transplant. CDR3s include the opening cysteine and the closing phenylalanine or tryptophan. Each record gives: CDR3 protein, J gene, V gene.

CDR3 protein: CSARAEFQETQYF
J gene: TRBJ2-5
V gene: TRBV20-1

CDR3 protein: CASSYSNTVDEQFF
J gene: TRBJ2-1
V gene: TRBV6-5

CDR3 protein: CASSLVRGGGTIYF
J gene: TRBJ1-3
V gene: TRBV7-6

CDR3 protein: CSAGRDSGSEQYF
J gene: TRBJ2-7
V gene: TRBV20-1

CDR3 protein: CASSSGTRGFF
J gene: TRBJ2-1
V gene: TRBV5-1

CDR3 protein: CASSQQQGNYEQYF
J gene: TRBJ2-7
V gene: TRBV7-7

CDR3 protein: CASSLGPPRLNTEAFF
J gene: TRBJ1-1
V gene: TRBV5-1

CDR3 protein: CSARDPFSGRAPETQYF
J gene: TRBJ2-5
V gene: TRBV20-1

CDR3 protein: CASSFEQGGQPQHF
J gene: TRBJ1-5
V gene: TRBV5-1

CDR3 protein: CASSRYFSYNEQFF
J gene: TRBJ2-1
V gene: TRBV28

CDR3 protein: CASSPETGLGQPQHF
J gene: TRBJ1-5
V gene: TRBV5-1

CDR3 protein: CASSRDLTNYGYTF
J gene: TRBJ1-2
V gene: TRBV14

CDR3 protein: CASSLGLELTGELFF
J gene: TRBJ2-2
V gene: TRBV5-1

CDR3 protein: CASSPGLGNEQYF
J gene: TRBJ2-7
V gene: TRBV4-1

CDR3 protein: CASIGLAGVGQFF
J gene: TRBJ2-1
V gene: TRBV19

CDR3 protein: CASRGTASPEQYF
J gene: TRBJ2-7
V gene: TRBV2

CDR3 protein: CATSLGTSGTDTQYF
J gene: TRBJ2-3
V gene: TRBV15

CDR3 protein: CASGGSRIHNEQFF
J gene: TRBJ2-1
V gene: TRBV11-2

CDR3 protein: CASSFTAGVGGTDTQYF
J gene: TRBJ2-3
V gene: TRBV5-1

CDR3 protein: CASVKTNTGELFF
J gene: TRBJ2-2
V gene: TRBV6-1

CDR3 protein: CASSLEIPGGPGYNEQFF
J gene: TRBJ2-1
V gene: TRBV7-8

CDR3 protein: CASSLVGRRHEQFF
J gene: TRBJ2-1
V gene: TRBV5-6